A single sample is the source of the 31 T cell receptor beta chains below, sequenced in a study of T cell responses to AZD1222 COVID-19 vaccine. Using immunoSEQ multiplex PCR, the repertoire was profiled, and TCRdb retains in-frame clones only, with some absent. The repertoire holds 90,000 to 100,000 clones, with approximately 88% as singletons. Specimen: peripheral blood, collected 28 days after the second AZD1222 dose. The receptor source for this set is an adult who received the AZD1222 COVID-19 vaccine.

This clone is a singleton in its sample. J is TRBJ2-3 and V is TRBV10-3; D is unclear. The CDR3 spans 12 residues. CDR1 ENHRY and CDR2 SYGVKD come from the germline V gene. Trimming pared 8 bases from V and 4 bases from J, leaving 10 bases between. For the CDR3, the DNA is TGTGCCATCCAAAGTGACCCAGATACGCAGTATTTT. The encoded protein is CAIQSDPDTQYF.

The V gene is TRBV24-1, the J gene TRBJ1-4, with D perhaps TRBD1 (5 bases). The germline V and J ends were trimmed by 4 bases and 8 bases, with 16 bases remaining between them. The CDR3 spans 15 residues. Germline V gene data show CDR1 as KGHDR and CDR2 as SFDVKD. DNA for the CDR3: TGTGCCACCAGTGACCCTGGCCGGGGGTACGAAAAACTGTTTTTT. Translated: CATSDPGRGYEKLFF.

This chain uses TRBV5-1 with TRBJ2-3, with 7 bases matching TRBD1. After removal of 2 bases from V and 4 bases from J, the junction contained 4 bases not matched to a gene. The CDR3 extends over 14 amino acids. Germline V CDR1 and CDR2: SGHRS, YFSETQ. CDR3 loop: CASSFDRVADTQYF. The CDR3 nucleotides are TGCGCCAGCAGCTTTGACAGGGTGGCAGATACGCAGTATTTT.

The V gene is TRBV5-4, the J gene TRBJ2-3; TRBD2 matches 8 bases. Trimming took 6 bases from V and 0 from J; bases not matched to a gene: 6. The length of the CDR3 is 15 residues. Germline V gene data show CDR1 as SGHNT and CDR2 as YYREEE (reference sequence). The CDR3 protein is CASTRGGYSTDTQYF. As DNA, the CDR3 is TGTGCCAGCACCCGGGGGGGATATAGCACAGATACGCAGTATTTT.

The J gene is TRBJ1-5, the V gene TRBV6-5, with 9 nucleotides matching TRBD1. The CDR3 spans 15 residues. CDR1 and CDR2 from the germline V gene are MNHEY and SVGAGI. The trim removed 7 bases at V and 7 bases at J, leaving 11 bases unmatched. The DNA of the CDR3 is TGTGCCAGCACTTCACAGAGGACAGGGGCCCAGCCCCAGCATTTT. It codes for CASTSQRTGAQPQHF.

The chain links TRBV3-1 (or the pseudogene TRBV3-2) to TRBJ2-1; D is uncertain. Germline V gene data show CDR1 as LGHDT and CDR2 as YNNKEL (reference sequence). V dropped 2 bases and J dropped 7 bases, with 6 bases sitting between them. There are 12 residues in the CDR3. CDR3 residues: CASSQLGNEQFF. CDR3 nucleotide sequence: TGTGCCAGCAGCCAATTGGGAAATGAGCAGTTCTTC.

The chain is built from TRBV29-1 and TRBJ2-7; D gene ambiguous. Trimming cost V 6 bases and J 5 bases, with 20 bases left between them. The CDR3 contains 14 residues. Germline CDR1 is SQVTM and CDR2 is ANQGSEA. CDR3 sequence reads: CSVTAPVPSHEQYF. DNA of the CDR3: TGCAGCGTAACGGCCCCAGTGCCGTCCCACGAGCAGTACTTC.

The chain has TRBV7-8 and TRBJ1-5, with D uncertain. The V gene lost 4 bases and the J gene lost 6 bases, with 10 bases spanning the gap. CDR3 length: 13 residues. Germline CDR1 is SGHVS and CDR2 is FQNEAQ. CDR3 nucleotides: TGTGCCAGCAGCTCTGCGGGCGGTCAGCCCCAGCATTTT. The encoded protein is CASSSAGGQPQHF.

The chain carries TRBV3-1 (or the pseudogene TRBV3-2) and TRBJ2-5; D not resolved. This CDR3 contains 13 residues. Germline V lookup: CDR1 LGHDT, CDR2 YNNKEL (reference sequence). The ends were cut back, 0 bases at V and 5 bases at J, with 7 bases in the middle. The CDR3 here is CASSQDIGETQYF. The CDR3 nucleotides read TGTGCCAGCAGCCAAGATATTGGGGAGACCCAGTACTTC.

This sequence joins TRBV6-7 and TRBJ1-5; D is unclear. TRBV6-7 is reported as an ORF; its role is uncertain. This CDR3 is built from 16 residues. Trimming shortened V by 6 bases and J by 4 bases, and 19 bases separated the two germline ends. This CDR3 reads CASSPLGGSGNQPQHF. CDR3 sequence (DNA): TGTGCCAGCAGCCCCTTGGGAGGTTCCGGGAATCAGCCCCAGCATTTT.

The gene calls are TRBV19 and TRBJ1-2, with TRBD1 matching 7 bases. J was trimmed by 4 bases and V by 7 bases; bases with no gene match: 12. Germline V gives CDR1 LNHDA, CDR2 SQIVND (reference sequence). The CDR3 totals 15 residues. The CDR3 loop reads CASIVTGTEPYGYTF. Written as DNA, the CDR3 is TGTGCCAGTATTGTCACCGGGACAGAGCCCTATGGCTACACCTTC.

This chain links TRBV11-3 with TRBJ2-3, with TRBD2 matching 11 bases. The CDR3 has 15 amino acids. Germline V gene data show CDR1 as SGHNT and CDR2 as YENEEA. Germline trimming cut 1 base from V and 6 bases from J; bases unmatched to any gene: 3. The CDR3 DNA reads as TGTGCCAGCAGCTTAGGAGGACTAGCGGGTGATACGCAGTATTTT. Residues: CASSLGGLAGDTQYF.

The genes are TRBV10-3 and TRBJ1-2; D not resolved. V shed 2 bases and J shed 1 base, with 2 bases lying between them. This CDR3 contains 12 residues. From germline, CDR1 is ENHRY and CDR2 SYGVKD. CDR3 protein: CAISESNYGYTF. CDR3 nucleotides: TGTGCCATCAGTGAGAGTAACTATGGCTACACCTTC.

The chain combines TRBV4-3 with TRBJ2-7, with D possibly matching TRBD1 (5 bases). The germline CDR1 and CDR2 sequences are LGHNA and YSLEER. V was clipped by 0 bases and J by 5 bases, with 14 bases between them. This CDR3 is built from 15 residues. CDR3 sequence (DNA): TGCGCCAGCAGCCAAGAACCCCAGGGTGGCCACGAGCAGTACTTC. Encoded protein: CASSQEPQGGHEQYF.

The V call is TRBV5-8, the J call TRBJ1-4; D ambiguous. The V end lost 0 bases, the J end lost 0 bases, and 9 bases lay between the germline ends. Germline CDR1 and CDR2: SGHTS and YDEGEE. The CDR3 consists of 16 residues. The CDR3 DNA follows: TGTGCCAGCAGCTTGGGGCAGATTGCAACTAATGAAAAACTGTTTTTT. Protein product: CASSLGQIATNEKLFF.

V and J are TRBV14 and TRBJ2-2; no clear D gene. The CDR3 contains 14 residues. V was pared by 0 bases and J by 2 bases, with 4 bases between. CDR1 and CDR2 (germline): SGHDN, FVKESK. CDR3: CASSQDLNTGELFF. Here the CDR3 DNA reads TGTGCCAGCAGCCAAGACCTAAACACCGGGGAGCTGTTTTTT.

The chain uses TRBV5-1 and TRBJ2-7, with TRBD1 matching 10 bases. V lost 2 bases to trimming and J lost 2 bases; unmatched junction nucleotides: 7. The CDR3 spans 16 residues. Germline V CDR1 and CDR2: SGHRS, YFSETQ. Written as DNA, the CDR3 is TGCGCCAGCAGCTTCGACCTGGGACAGGGGACCTACGAGCAGTACTTC. This sequence encodes CASSFDLGQGTYEQYF.

This sequence joins TRBV5-4 and TRBJ1-2; D remains unclear. V was trimmed by 3 bases and J by 6 bases, leaving 12 bases between them. Germline CDR1 is SGHNT and CDR2 is YYREEE (reference sequence). CDR3 length equals 13 residues. The DNA of the CDR3 is TGTGCCAGCAGCTCCGCGATTGTTGATGGCTACACCTTC. Translation gives CASSSAIVDGYTF.

The CDR3 DNA follows: TGTGCCAGCAGTCAGCTTAACGAGCAGTACTTC. As protein: CASSQLNEQYF. The chain links TRBV28 to TRBJ2-7, with D hard to call. CDR1 and CDR2 (germline): MDHEN, SYDVKM. Trimming took off 5 bases at V and 5 bases at J, with 7 bases between the two ends. The CDR3 sequence is 11 residues long.

This clone was counted a single time. The V and J genes are TRBV5-1 and TRBJ1-1; 7 bases align to TRBD1. V was pared by 4 bases and J by 0 bases, with 9 bases of the junction left unmatched. CDR1 and CDR2 from the germline V gene are SGHRS and YFSETQ. The CDR3 extends over 16 amino acids. This chain's CDR3 is CASSPRDSAMNTEAFF. CDR3 DNA sequence: TGCGCCAGCAGCCCCCGGGACAGTGCGATGAACACTGAAGCTTTCTTT.

CDR3 nucleotides: TGTGCCAGCAGCCATGGGGCGAGCGGGAGTGACACAGATACGCAGTATTTT. Protein sequence: CASSHGASGSDTDTQYF. The chain is built from TRBV3-1 (or the pseudogene TRBV3-2) and TRBJ2-3, with 8 bases lining up with TRBD2. This CDR3 is built from 17 residues. Germline CDR1 LGHDT, CDR2 YNNKEL (reference sequence). The V segment lost 3 bases and the J segment 2 bases; nucleotides outside the gene matches: 10.

The chain recombines TRBV30 with TRBJ2-7; D is ambiguous. The CDR3 sequence is 12 residues long. Germline V gene sequence: CDR1 GTSNPN, CDR2 SVGIG (reference sequence). CDR3 residues: CASEQRPYEQYF. In DNA, the CDR3 is TGTGCTTCCGAACAGCGCCCCTACGAGCAGTACTTC.

J is TRBJ1-3 and V is TRBV5-4; 7 bases line up with TRBD1. V trimming: 5 bases; J trimming: 0 bases; junction bases outside the gene matches: 14. This CDR3 has 18 amino acids. The germline V gene encodes CDR1 SGHNT and CDR2 YYREEE (reference sequence). The CDR3 DNA follows: TGTGCCAGCAGTTCGCAAAACAGGGGTCGTTTCTCTGGAAACACCATATATTTT. This sequence encodes CASSSQNRGRFSGNTIYF. Full variable domain (missing parts from reference TRBV5-4 and TRBJ1-3): ETGVTQSPTHLIKTRGQQVTLRCSSQSGHNTVSWYQQALGQGPQFIFQYYREEENGRGNFPPRFSGLQFPNYSSELNVNALELDDSALYLCASSSQNRGRFSGNTIYFGEGSWLTVV.

The chain uses TRBV3-1 (or the pseudogene TRBV3-2) and TRBJ1-4; the D is unclear. V lost 3 bases, J lost 8 bases, and 7 bases lay in between. The CDR3 runs 12 residues. Germline V lookup: CDR1 LGHDT, CDR2 YNNKEL (reference sequence). The CDR3 loop is CASSHRVEKLFF. CDR3 nucleotides: TGTGCCAGCAGCCATAGAGTGGAAAAACTGTTTTTT.

The V gene is TRBV6-2 or TRBV6-3, the J gene TRBJ2-3; TRBD1 aligns across 8 bases. With 5 bases clipped from V and 1 base from J, the junction kept 5 bases outside the gene matches. Germline lookup yields CDR1 MNHEY and CDR2 SVGEGT. The CDR3 consists of 15 residues. CDR3 nucleotides: TGTGCCAGCAGTCGTCAGGGGGCAGGCACAGATACGCAGTATTTT. It translates to CASSRQGAGTDTQYF.

The V and J genes are TRBV5-1 and TRBJ2-2, with D possibly TRBD2 on 6 matching bases. In germline, CDR1 is SGHRS, CDR2 YFSETQ. V lost 2 bases and J 3 bases, leaving 14 bases between the germline ends. The CDR3 sequence is 16 residues long. CDR3 in DNA: TGCGCCAGCAGCTTTTCGGGGGTAATTTACACCGGGGAGCTGTTTTTT. Translating gives CASSFSGVIYTGELFF.

The rearrangement links TRBV9 to TRBJ2-3; D tentatively reads TRBD1 or TRBD2 (6 bases each). The CDR3 extends over 13 amino acids. Germline CDR1 is SGDLS and CDR2 is YYNGEE. Trimming took 4 bases from V and 6 from J, leaving 12 bases between them. CDR3 sequence: CASSHGGEDTQYF. CDR3 nucleotides: TGTGCCAGCAGCCACGGGGGCGAGGATACGCAGTATTTT.

This clone showed up just a few times. The chain uses TRBV9 and TRBJ1-1, with unresolved D. This CDR3 spans 13 amino acids. Trimming left V 3 bases short and J 0 bases short, with 6 bases between. Germline CDR1 is SGDLS and CDR2 is YYNGEE. The CDR3 region has the DNA TGTGCCAGCAGCGGCGGACTGAACACTGAAGCTTTCTTT. Translation: CASSGGLNTEAFF.

This clone appeared once. The rearrangement joins TRBV21-1 to TRBJ2-7. TRBV21-1 is a pseudogene locus. There are 18 residues in the CDR3. The CDR3 loop reads CASRPRPKTHPSSYEQYF. The CDR3 nucleotides are TGTGCCAGCAGACCCCGGCCGAAGACCCATCCGAGCTCCTACGAGCAGTACTTC.

This rearrangement joins TRBV7-9 to TRBJ2-3, with 7 bases lining up with TRBD1. The V segment lost 3 bases and the J segment 5 bases; nucleotides outside the gene matches: 8. The germline V gene encodes CDR1 SEHNR and CDR2 FQNEAQ (reference sequence). The CDR3 sequence is 15 residues long. CDR3 sequence (DNA): TGTGCCAGCAGCTTGGCTAGACAGGGTGGAGATACGCAGTATTTT. It is translated as CASSLARQGGDTQYF.

This rearrangement joins TRBV28 to TRBJ1-1; 9 bases line up with TRBD1. There are 13 residues in the CDR3. Germline V gene data show CDR1 as MDHEN and CDR2 as SYDVKM. Trimming removed 4 bases from V and 10 bases from J; junction bases left unmatched: 7. The CDR3 nucleotides read TGTGCCAGCAGTTCAGGACAGGACAGGGGAGCTTTCTTT. Its protein product is CASSSGQDRGAFF.